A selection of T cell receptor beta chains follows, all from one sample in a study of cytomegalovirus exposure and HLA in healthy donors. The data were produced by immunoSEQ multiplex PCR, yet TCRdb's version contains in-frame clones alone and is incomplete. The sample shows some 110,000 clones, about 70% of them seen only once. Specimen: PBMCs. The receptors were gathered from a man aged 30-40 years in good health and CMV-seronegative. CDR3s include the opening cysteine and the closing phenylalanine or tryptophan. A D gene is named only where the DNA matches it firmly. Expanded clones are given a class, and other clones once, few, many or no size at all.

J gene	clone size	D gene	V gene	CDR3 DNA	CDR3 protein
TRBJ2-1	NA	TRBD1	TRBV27	TGTGCCAGCAGGACGGGACAGGTTGACAATGAGCAGTTCTTC	CASRTGQVDNEQFF
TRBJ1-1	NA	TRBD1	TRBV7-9	TGTGCCAGCAGCTTGGGTTTTCGGACAGGGGGCGGTGAAGCTTTCTTT	CASSLGFRTGGGEAFF
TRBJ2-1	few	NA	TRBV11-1	TGTGCCAGCAGCTTTGGAGCGGATTCCTACAATGAGCAGTTCTTC	CASSFGADSYNEQFF
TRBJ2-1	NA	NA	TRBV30	TGTGCCTGGAGCCATGGGAGGCGGGGAATTTACAATGAGCAGTTCTTC	CAWSHGRRGIYNEQFF
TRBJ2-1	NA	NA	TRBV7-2	TGTGCCAGCAGAATACAGAGAGGGAACAATGAGCAGTTCTTC	CASRIQRGNNEQFF
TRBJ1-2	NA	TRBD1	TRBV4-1	TGCGCCAGCAGCCAAGATAGGACAGGGCTCCTCGGTGGCTACACCTTC	CASSQDRTGLLGGYTF
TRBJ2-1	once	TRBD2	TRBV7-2	TGTGCCAGCAGCTCAAAGTCCGGGGCTAGCGGGAGAGGGGAGCAGTTCTTC	CASSSKSGASGRGEQFF
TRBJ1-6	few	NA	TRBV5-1	TGCGCCAGCAGCTCGAGCACAGGGCTCGATTCACCCCTCCACTTT	CASSSSTGLDSPLHF
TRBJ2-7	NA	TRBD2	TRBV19	TGTGCCACCAAGGGACTAGCGGGAGGCGGGGAGCAGTACTTC	CATKGLAGGGEQYF
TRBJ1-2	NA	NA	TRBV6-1	TGTGCCAGCAGTGAATCCGACAGTTACGCTAACTATGGCTACACCTTC	CASSESDSYANYGYTF
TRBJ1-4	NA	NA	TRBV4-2	TGTGCCAGCAGCCAAGGAGGGAGTAAAGGTGAAAAACTGTTTTTT	CASSQGGSKGEKLFF
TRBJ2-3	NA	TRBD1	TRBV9	TGTGCCAGCAGCGTTAGACAGGGGAGGACAGATACGCAGTATTTT	CASSVRQGRTDTQYF
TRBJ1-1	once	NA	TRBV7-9	TGTGCCAGCAGCTCGGGAGGTGCGACTTTCTTT	CASSSGGATFF
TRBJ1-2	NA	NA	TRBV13	TGTGCCAGCAGCCCATCCCCGAGGGCTGATGGCTACACCTTC	CASSPSPRADGYTF
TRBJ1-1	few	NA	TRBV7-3	TGTGCCAGCAGCTTTGGGCAGGGGACGAATGAAGCTTTCTTT	CASSFGQGTNEAFF
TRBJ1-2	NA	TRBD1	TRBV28	TGTGCCATCGCCGGGACAGCAGACTATGGCTACACCTTC	CAIAGTADYGYTF
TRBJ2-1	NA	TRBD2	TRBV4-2	TGTGCCAGCAGCCAAGATTTTTCTAGCGGGGGCTACAATGAGCAGTTCTTC	CASSQDFSSGGYNEQFF
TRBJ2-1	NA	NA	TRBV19	TGTGCCAGTAGTAGCCCCGGCACTACCTTTTACAATGAGCAGTTCTTC	CASSSPGTTFYNEQFF
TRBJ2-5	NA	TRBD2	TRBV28	TGTGCCAGCAGTAGCCTAGCGGGAGGGAGTGAGACCCAGTACTTC	CASSSLAGGSETQYF
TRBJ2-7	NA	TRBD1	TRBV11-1	TGTGCCAGCAGCTTTCAGGGGGCCACCCTCGGCGAGCAGTACTTC	CASSFQGATLGEQYF
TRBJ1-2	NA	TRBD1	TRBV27	TGTGCCAGCAGGGGACAGGGGAATAACTATGGCTACACCTTC	CASRGQGNNYGYTF
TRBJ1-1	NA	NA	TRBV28	TGTGCCAGCAGGCTACTACAGGGGAACACTGAAGCTTTCTTT	CASRLLQGNTEAFF
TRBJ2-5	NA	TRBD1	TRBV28	TGTGCCAGCAGTGCACCGGGACAGGAAGTCAGAGAGACCCAGTACTTC	CASSAPGQEVRETQYF
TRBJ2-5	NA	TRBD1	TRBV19	TGTGCCAGTAGTACGGGACAGGCTGGAGGGACCCAGTACTTC	CASSTGQAGGTQYF